Shown below are 28 T cell receptor beta chains from a single sample sequenced in a study of cytomegalovirus exposure and HLA in healthy donors. Clones were read by immunoSEQ multiplex PCR, and TCRdb kept only the in-frame ones, dropping some. The sample has 150,000 to 200,000 clones, 70% to 90% seen once. Sequenced input: PBMCs. These receptors were collected from a woman aged 25-40 years in good health and CMV-seronegative.

J is TRBJ2-1 and V is TRBV27, with D perhaps TRBD2 (5 bases). This CDR3 is 14 amino acids long. Trimming stripped 2 bases from V and 5 bases from J, with 10 bases between. In germline, CDR1 is MNHEY, CDR2 SMNVEV (reference sequence). The CDR3 coding sequence is TGTGCCAGCAGTTTAACCAGGAGGAACAATGAGCAGTTCTTC. Translated, it gives CASSLTRRNNEQFF.

The rearrangement uses TRBV9 and TRBJ2-2; D is perhaps TRBD1 (6 bases). Per germline, CDR1 SGDLS and CDR2 YYNGEE. Deletions cut 4 bases from V and 0 bases from J, with 16 bases between. This CDR3 is built from 17 residues. The CDR3 DNA reads TGTGCCAGCAGCCTCCATTTGGGGACAACGAACACCGGGGAGCTGTTTTTT. This translates into CASSLHLGTTNTGELFF.

The rearrangement joins TRBV5-6 to TRBJ2-7, with 8 nucleotides matching TRBD1. V was clipped by 4 bases and J by 4 bases; unmatched bases: 10. The germline gives CDR1 SGHDT, CDR2 YYEEEE. This CDR3 contains 15 residues. The CDR3 coding sequence is TGTGCCAGCAGCCTCGGGACAGGTTGGGGGTACGAGCAGTACTTC. Translation: CASSLGTGWGYEQYF.

This chain joins TRBV29-1 and TRBJ2-1; D not resolved. This CDR3 has 15 residues. Looked up from germline, CDR1 is SQVTM and CDR2 is ANQGSEA. Between the trimmed V and J ends, which lost 4 bases and 5 bases, there was a span of 18 bases. The CDR3 DNA reads TGCAGCGTTGTGGTTGTTAGGTCTCGGCACAATGAGCAGTTCTTC. Translated, it gives CSVVVVRSRHNEQFF.

This sequence joins TRBV10-3 and TRBJ1-6, with 7 bases identical to TRBD1. Trimming cost V 11 bases and J 7 bases; bases outside gene matches: 11. The CDR3 has 14 amino acids. Germline CDR1 and CDR2: ENHRY and SYGVKD. The CDR3 DNA follows: TGTGCCGCCAAGACTGGGACAGCGAATTCACCCCTCCACTTT. Translation gives CAAKTGTANSPLHF.

The chain uses TRBV4-3 and TRBJ2-2; 7 bases align to TRBD2. Germline-derived CDR1 and CDR2 are LGHNA and YSLEER. J gave up 5 bases and V 6 bases, and 12 bases lay outside the gene matches. There are 16 residues in the CDR3. This chain's CDR3 is CASSGWGGSVTGELFF. As DNA, the CDR3 is TGCGCCAGCAGTGGCTGGGGGGGTTCCGTTACCGGGGAGCTGTTTTTT.

This rearrangement joins TRBV9 to TRBJ2-1, with D possibly matching TRBD1 (5 bases). Per the germline V gene, CDR1 is SGDLS and CDR2 is YYNGEE. This CDR3 has 14 residues. V lost 0 bases and J 7 bases, leaving 11 bases between the germline ends. CDR3 nucleotide sequence: TGTGCCAGCAGCGTAGTGGTCGCAGGGAATGAGCAGTTCTTC. Its protein is CASSVVVAGNEQFF.

The chain links TRBV4-3 to TRBJ2-1; D call uncertain. This CDR3 comprises 15 residues. The V and J ends lost 0 bases and 5 bases respectively, with 11 bases between them. Germline CDR1 reads LGHNA; CDR2 reads YSLEER. The CDR3 loop reads CASSQDRLADNEQFF. The CDR3 bases are TGCGCCAGCAGCCAAGATCGATTGGCGGACAATGAGCAGTTCTTC.

This chain uses TRBV18 with TRBJ2-3; the D is unclear. Germline CDR1 is KGHSH and CDR2 is LQKENI. This CDR3 contains 13 residues. Trimming stripped 0 bases from V and 0 bases from J, with 1 base between. CDR3 residues: CASSPPSTDTQYF. Written as DNA, the CDR3 is TGTGCCAGCTCACCACCAAGCACAGATACGCAGTATTTT.

The CDR3 is CASSLRAGKAFF. For the CDR3, the DNA is TGTGCCAGCAGTTTAAGGGCAGGGAAAGCTTTCTTT. The gene calls are TRBV27 and TRBJ1-1; D perhaps matches TRBD1 (5 bases). Germline V gene sequence: CDR1 MNHEY, CDR2 SMNVEV (reference sequence). V shed 2 bases and J shed 9 bases, with 10 bases lying between them. There are 12 residues in the CDR3.

This chain joins TRBV25-1 and TRBJ2-3; D is ambiguous. Germline values: CDR1 MGHDK, CDR2 SYGVNS. The CDR3 has 17 amino acids. The germline V and J ends were trimmed by 4 bases and 4 bases, with 21 bases remaining between them. The CDR3 sequence: CASSGTEGLGGADTQYF. The CDR3 DNA is TGTGCCAGCAGTGGAACTGAAGGGCTTGGCGGCGCAGATACGCAGTATTTT.

The chain has TRBV11-2 and TRBJ2-7, with 7 bases identical to TRBD1. The V gene's germline CDR1 is SGHAT and CDR2 FQNNGV. This CDR3 spans 14 amino acids. The J segment lost 2 bases and the V segment lost 5 bases, leaving 6 bases of the junction unmatched. The chain's CDR3 is CASSPSDRAYEQYF. In DNA, the CDR3 is TGTGCCAGCAGCCCCAGCGACAGGGCCTACGAGCAGTACTTC.

Only one count was recorded for this clone. The V and J genes are TRBV7-2 and TRBJ1-1; no clear D. This CDR3 is 13 amino acids long. Trimming cost V 0 bases and J 9 bases, with 11 bases left between them. CDR1 is SGHTA, CDR2 FQGNSA, per germline. For the CDR3, the DNA is TGTGCCAGCAGCTTAGCGGACGGAGTGAAAGCTTTCTTT. The encoded protein is CASSLADGVKAFF.

V gene TRBV2 combines with J gene TRBJ2-7; D is unresolved. Looked up from germline, CDR1 is SNHLY and CDR2 is FYNNEI. V was cut by 8 bases and J by 1 base, with 9 bases left in between. The CDR3 is 12 residues long. CDR3 sequence reads: CASFKLSYEQYF. The CDR3 DNA reads as TGTGCCAGCTTTAAATTGTCCTACGAGCAGTACTTC.

This clone has more than one count but fewer than ten. The chain recombines TRBV7-3 with TRBJ2-2; D is ambiguous. In germline, CDR1 is SGHTA, CDR2 FQGTGA. CDR3 size: 13 residues. V lost 2 bases to trimming and J lost 6 bases, with 7 bases between them. The CDR3 sequence: CASSLWDSGELFF. The CDR3 region has the DNA TGTGCCAGCAGCTTATGGGATTCCGGGGAGCTGTTTTTT.

The chain carries TRBV4-1 and TRBJ2-7; TRBD2 agrees at 7 bases. CDR1 and CDR2 from the germline V gene are MGHRA and YSYEKL. V shed 4 bases and J 6 bases; nucleotides not matched to a gene: 15. The length of the CDR3 is 16 residues. The CDR3 is CASSPSGDSFSREQYF. CDR3 coding DNA: TGCGCCAGCAGCCCCAGCGGGGACTCCTTTTCCCGCGAGCAGTACTTC.

V is TRBV5-1 and J is TRBJ2-1, with 8 nucleotides matching TRBD1. The CDR3 runs 17 residues. Germline V gene data show CDR1 as SGHRS and CDR2 as YFSETQ. V was pared by 0 bases and J by 0 bases, with 5 bases of the junction left unmatched. The CDR3 region has the DNA TGCGCCAGCAGCTTGGCGACAGGGGTGAGCTCCTACAATGAGCAGTTCTTC. Encoded protein: CASSLATGVSSYNEQFF.

The genes are TRBV10-2 and TRBJ1-2; 9 bases match TRBD1. The CDR3 sequence is 14 residues long. V shed 6 bases, J shed 7 bases, and the junction held 9 bases outside the gene matches. Germline assignment: CDR1 WSHSY and CDR2 SAAADI. CDR3 amino acids: CASRVITGGAGYTF. The CDR3 nucleotides read TGCGCCAGCAGGGTAATAACAGGGGGCGCTGGCTACACCTTC.

The V gene is TRBV4-3, the J gene TRBJ2-1, with a tentative D call TRBD2 (7 bases). The germline V and J ends were trimmed by 1 base and 6 bases, with 16 bases remaining between them. CDR3 length equals 16 residues. CDR1 and CDR2 from the germline V gene are LGHNA and YSLEER. CDR3 DNA: TGCGCCAGCAGCCAAGTTGGGGGGGGGCTCGGCAATGAGCAGTTCTTC. Protein: CASSQVGGGLGNEQFF.

This clone has only one observation. The gene calls are TRBV19 and TRBJ1-5, with TRBD1 matching 7 bases. CDR1 and CDR2 from the germline V gene are LNHDA and SQIVND (reference sequence). V trimming: 3 bases; J trimming: 6 bases; junction bases outside the gene matches: 5. CDR3 length: 14 amino acids. In DNA form, the CDR3 reads TGTGCCAGTAGTATCCGGGACAGCGGTCAGCCCCAGCATTTT. Amino acids: CASSIRDSGQPQHF.

This chain connects TRBV9 to TRBJ1-2, with 8 bases that match TRBD1. The CDR3 totals 14 residues. Germline V CDR1 and CDR2: SGDLS, YYNGEE. V shed 4 bases, J shed 3 bases, and the junction held 5 bases outside the gene matches. As DNA, the CDR3 is TGTGCCAGCAGCCGATCGACAGGGGACTATGGCTACACCTTC. Its protein is CASSRSTGDYGYTF.

This clone was observed a few times. The chain is built from TRBV20-1 and TRBJ1-2, with D hard to call. Germline assignment: CDR1 DFQATT and CDR2 SNEGSKA (reference sequence). The CDR3 extends over 11 amino acids. Between the trimmed V and J ends, which lost 2 bases and 7 bases, there was a span of 8 bases. The CDR3 loop reads CSARYLSGYTF. The CDR3 nucleotides are TGCAGTGCTAGATACTTGAGTGGCTACACCTTC.

The chain joins TRBV15 to TRBJ2-7, with 7 bases lining up with TRBD1. After removal of 1 base from V and 2 bases from J, the junction contained 5 bases not matched to a gene. Germline V gene sequence: CDR1 LNHNV, CDR2 YYDKDF (reference sequence). This CDR3 is 15 amino acids long. The CDR3 is CATSRGGTEAYEQYF. The CDR3 DNA follows: TGTGCCACCAGCAGAGGAGGGACAGAGGCCTACGAGCAGTACTTC.

This chain links TRBV5-1 with TRBJ2-7, with 7 nucleotides matching TRBD1. The germline V gene encodes CDR1 SGHRS and CDR2 YFSETQ. The V gene end was trimmed by 4 bases and the J gene end by 3 bases; junction bases not matched to a gene: 10. The CDR3 has 15 residues. The CDR3: CASSGTGERFYEQYF. For the CDR3, the DNA is TGCGCCAGCAGCGGAACAGGGGAAAGGTTCTACGAGCAGTACTTC.

V is TRBV5-1 and J is TRBJ2-2; 9 bases agree with TRBD2. Germline V lookup: CDR1 SGHRS, CDR2 YFSETQ. The CDR3 length is 16 residues. Trimming took 0 bases from V and 4 from J; bases not matched to a gene: 4. The CDR3 is CASSLAGAGGTGELFF. CDR3 bases: TGCGCCAGCAGCTTGGCTGGAGCGGGGGGCACCGGGGAGCTGTTTTTT.

The genes are TRBV18 and TRBJ2-7, with 8 nucleotides matching TRBD2. The germline V gene has CDR1 KGHSH and CDR2 LQKENI. The junction had 5 bases not matched to a gene; V was cut back by 3 bases and J by 4 bases. CDR3 length equals 14 residues. The CDR3 reads CASSPLAGRYEQYF. The CDR3 nucleotides are TGTGCCAGCTCACCCCTAGCGGGTCGATACGAGCAGTACTTC.

This chain uses TRBV28 with TRBJ1-2, with D tentatively TRBD1 (6 bases). The CDR3 sequence is 13 residues long. V lost 2 bases and J lost 8, with 12 bases in between. The germline gives CDR1 MDHEN, CDR2 SYDVKM. DNA for the CDR3: TGTGCCAGCAGTTTAGAACAGGGCCGCGGCTACACCTTC. Its protein is CASSLEQGRGYTF.

V usage is TRBV2 and J usage is TRBJ2-3; 7 bases fit TRBD2. With V trimmed by 4 bases and J by 4 bases, 26 bases remained unmatched. From germline, CDR1 is SNHLY and CDR2 FYNNEI. The CDR3 runs to 21 residues. CDR3: CASSVIKDLGGSEDGPDTQYF. The CDR3 DNA is TGTGCCAGCAGTGTGATCAAGGACTTGGGGGGGAGTGAAGATGGTCCAGATACGCAGTATTTT.